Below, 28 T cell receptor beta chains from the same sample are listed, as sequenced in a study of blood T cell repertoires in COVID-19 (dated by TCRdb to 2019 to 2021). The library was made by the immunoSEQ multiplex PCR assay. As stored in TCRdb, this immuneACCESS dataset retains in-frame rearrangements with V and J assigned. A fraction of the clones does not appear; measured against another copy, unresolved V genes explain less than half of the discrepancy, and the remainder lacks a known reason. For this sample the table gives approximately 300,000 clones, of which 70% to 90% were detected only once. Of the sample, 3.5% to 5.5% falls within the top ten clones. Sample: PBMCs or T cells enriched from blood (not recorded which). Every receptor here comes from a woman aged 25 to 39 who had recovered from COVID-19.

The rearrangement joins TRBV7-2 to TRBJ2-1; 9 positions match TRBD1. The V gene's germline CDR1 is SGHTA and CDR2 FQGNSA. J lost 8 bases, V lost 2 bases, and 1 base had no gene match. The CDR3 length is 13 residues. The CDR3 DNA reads TGTGCCAGCAGCTTACGGACAGGGGATGAGCAGTTCTTC. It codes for CASSLRTGDEQFF. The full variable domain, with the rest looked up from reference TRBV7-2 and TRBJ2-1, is GAGVSQSPSNKVTEKGKDVELRCDPISGHTALYWYRQSLGQGLEFLIYFQGNSAPDKSGLPSDRFSAERTGGSVSTLTIQRTQQEDSAVYLCASSLRTGDEQFFGPGTRLTVL.

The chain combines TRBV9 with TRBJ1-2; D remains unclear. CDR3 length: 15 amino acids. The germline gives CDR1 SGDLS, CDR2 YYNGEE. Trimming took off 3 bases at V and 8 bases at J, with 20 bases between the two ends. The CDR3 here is CASSGEGLGFGGYTF. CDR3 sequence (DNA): TGTGCCAGCAGCGGCGAGGGCCTGGGCTTTGGGGGCTACACCTTC.

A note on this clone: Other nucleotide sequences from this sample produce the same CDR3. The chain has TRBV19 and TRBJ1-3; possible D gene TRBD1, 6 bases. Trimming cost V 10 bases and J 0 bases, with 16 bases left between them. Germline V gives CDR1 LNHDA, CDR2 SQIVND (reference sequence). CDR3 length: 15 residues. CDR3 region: CATDRDTGSGNTIYF. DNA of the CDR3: TGTGCCACCGACCGGGACACCGGCTCTGGAAACACCATATATTTT.

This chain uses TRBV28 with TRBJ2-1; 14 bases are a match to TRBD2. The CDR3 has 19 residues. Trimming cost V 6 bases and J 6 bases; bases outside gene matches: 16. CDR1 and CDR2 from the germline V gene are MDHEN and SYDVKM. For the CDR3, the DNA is TGTGCCAGCAGCTCCATTTGGGGACTAGCGGGAGAATCCGTCAATGAGCAGTTCTTC. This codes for CASSSIWGLAGESVNEQFF.

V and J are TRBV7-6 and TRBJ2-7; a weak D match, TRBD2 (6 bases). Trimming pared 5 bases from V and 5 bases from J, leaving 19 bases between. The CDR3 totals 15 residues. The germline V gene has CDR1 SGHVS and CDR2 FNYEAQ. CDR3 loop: CASSRGGTPEHEQYF. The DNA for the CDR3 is TGTGCCAGCAGCCGAGGCGGGACCCCCGAACACGAGCAGTACTTC.

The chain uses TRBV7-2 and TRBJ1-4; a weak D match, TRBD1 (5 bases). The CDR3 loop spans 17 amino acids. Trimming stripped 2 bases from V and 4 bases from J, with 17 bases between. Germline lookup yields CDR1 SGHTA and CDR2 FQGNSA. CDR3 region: CASSLSHSGFGNEKLFF. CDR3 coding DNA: TGTGCCAGCAGCTTATCCCACTCAGGGTTCGGTAATGAAAAACTGTTTTTT.

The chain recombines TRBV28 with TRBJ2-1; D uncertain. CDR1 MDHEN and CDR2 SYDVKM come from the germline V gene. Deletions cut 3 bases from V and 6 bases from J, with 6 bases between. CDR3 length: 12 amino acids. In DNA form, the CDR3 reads TGTGCCAGCAGTTTTATATTCAATGAGCAGTTCTTC. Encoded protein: CASSFIFNEQFF.

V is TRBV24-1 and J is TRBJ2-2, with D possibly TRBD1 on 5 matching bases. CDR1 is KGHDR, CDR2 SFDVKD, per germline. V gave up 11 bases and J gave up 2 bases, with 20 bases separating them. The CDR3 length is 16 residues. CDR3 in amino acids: CARKVGPLTNTGELFF. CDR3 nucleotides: TGTGCCAGAAAGGTGGGGCCTTTAACTAACACCGGGGAGCTGTTTTTT.

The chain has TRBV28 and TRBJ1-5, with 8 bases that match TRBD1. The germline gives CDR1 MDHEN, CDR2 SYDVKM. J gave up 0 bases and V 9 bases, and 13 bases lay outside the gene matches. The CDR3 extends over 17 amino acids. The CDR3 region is CASQGGQGAGSNQPQHF. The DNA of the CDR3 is TGTGCCAGTCAGGGTGGGCAGGGGGCTGGTAGCAATCAGCCCCAGCATTTT.

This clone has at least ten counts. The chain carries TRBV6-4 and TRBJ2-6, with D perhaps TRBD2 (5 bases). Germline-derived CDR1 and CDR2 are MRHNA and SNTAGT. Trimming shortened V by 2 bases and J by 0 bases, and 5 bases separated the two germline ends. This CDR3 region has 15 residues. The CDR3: CASSDGSSGANVLTF. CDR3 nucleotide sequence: TGTGCCAGCAGTGACGGGAGCTCTGGGGCCAACGTCCTGACTTTC.

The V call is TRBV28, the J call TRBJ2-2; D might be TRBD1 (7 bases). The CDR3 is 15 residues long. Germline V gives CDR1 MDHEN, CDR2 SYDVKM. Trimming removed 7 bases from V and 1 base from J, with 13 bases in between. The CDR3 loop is CASIAGQQNTGELFF. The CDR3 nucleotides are TGTGCCAGCATCGCGGGACAGCAGAACACCGGGGAGCTGTTTTTT.

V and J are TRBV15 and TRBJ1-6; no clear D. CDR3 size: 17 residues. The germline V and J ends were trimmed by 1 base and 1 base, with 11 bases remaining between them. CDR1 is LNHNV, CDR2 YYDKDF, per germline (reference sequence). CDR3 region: CATSRVRGLSYNSPLHF. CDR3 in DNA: TGTGCCACCAGCAGAGTTCGGGGTCTATCCTATAATTCACCCCTCCACTTT.

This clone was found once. Here the CDR3 reads CASIAQGAYGYTF. The CDR3 DNA reads TGTGCCAGCATCGCCCAGGGGGCCTATGGCTACACCTTC. The chain couples TRBV2 to TRBJ1-2, with 8 bases that match TRBD1. Per the germline V gene, CDR1 is SNHLY and CDR2 is FYNNEI. V shed 7 bases, J shed 4 bases, and the junction held 5 bases outside the gene matches. The CDR3 consists of 13 residues. Complete variable domain (other parts from reference TRBV2 and TRBJ1-2): EPEVTQTPSHQVTQMGQEVILRCVPISNHLYFYWYRQILGQKVEFLVSFYNNEISEKSEIFDDQFSVERPDGSNFTLKIRSTKLEDSAMYFCASIAQGAYGYTFGSGTRLTVV.

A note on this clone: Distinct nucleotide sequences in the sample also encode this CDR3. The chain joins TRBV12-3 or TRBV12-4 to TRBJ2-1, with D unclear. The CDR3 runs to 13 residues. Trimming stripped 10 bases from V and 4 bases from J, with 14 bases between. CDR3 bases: TGTGCCACCCGAGAACTGGTTTACAATGAGCAGTTCTTC. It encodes CATRELVYNEQFF.

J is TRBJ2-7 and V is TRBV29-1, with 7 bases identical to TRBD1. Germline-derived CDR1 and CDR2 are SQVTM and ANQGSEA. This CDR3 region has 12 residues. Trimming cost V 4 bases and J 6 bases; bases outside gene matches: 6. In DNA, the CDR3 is TGCAGCGTTGGGAACAGGGGAAGCGAGCAGTACTTC. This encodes CSVGNRGSEQYF.

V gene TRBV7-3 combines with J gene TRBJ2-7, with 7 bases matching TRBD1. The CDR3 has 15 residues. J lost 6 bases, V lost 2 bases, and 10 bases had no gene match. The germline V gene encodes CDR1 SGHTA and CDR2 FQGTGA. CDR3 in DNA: TGTGCCAGCAGCTTATCGGCAGGGGGTCTTCGCGAGCAGTACTTC. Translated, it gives CASSLSAGGLREQYF.

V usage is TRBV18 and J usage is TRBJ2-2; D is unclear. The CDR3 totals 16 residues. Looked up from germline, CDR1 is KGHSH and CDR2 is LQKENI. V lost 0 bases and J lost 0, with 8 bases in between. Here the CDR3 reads CASSPPNLANTGELFF. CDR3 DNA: TGTGCCAGCTCACCACCAAATCTAGCGAACACCGGGGAGCTGTTTTTT.

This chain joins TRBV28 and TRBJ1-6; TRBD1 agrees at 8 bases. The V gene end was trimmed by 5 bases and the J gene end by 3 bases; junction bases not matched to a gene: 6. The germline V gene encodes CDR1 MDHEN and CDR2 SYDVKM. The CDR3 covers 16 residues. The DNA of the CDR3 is TGTGCCAGCAGTCCCGGGACAGGCAGCTATAATTCACCCCTCCACTTT. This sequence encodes CASSPGTGSYNSPLHF.

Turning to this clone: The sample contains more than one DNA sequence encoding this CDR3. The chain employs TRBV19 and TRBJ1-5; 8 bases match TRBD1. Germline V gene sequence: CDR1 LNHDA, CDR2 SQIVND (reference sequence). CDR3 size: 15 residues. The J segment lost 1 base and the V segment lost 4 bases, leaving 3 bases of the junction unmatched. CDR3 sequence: CASSTTGVSNQPQHF. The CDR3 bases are TGTGCCAGTAGTACGACAGGGGTGAGCAATCAGCCCCAGCATTTT.

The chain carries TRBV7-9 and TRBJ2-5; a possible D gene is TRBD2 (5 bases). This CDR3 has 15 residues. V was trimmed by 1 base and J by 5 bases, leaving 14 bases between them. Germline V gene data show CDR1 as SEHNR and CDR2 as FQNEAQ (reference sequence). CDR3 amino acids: CASSLDGHPGETQYF. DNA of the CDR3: TGTGCCAGCAGCTTAGATGGGCACCCGGGGGAGACCCAGTACTTC.

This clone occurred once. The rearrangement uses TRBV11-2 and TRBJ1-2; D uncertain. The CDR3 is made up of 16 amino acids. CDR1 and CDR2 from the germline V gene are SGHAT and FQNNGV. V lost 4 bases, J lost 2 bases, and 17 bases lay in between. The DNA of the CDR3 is TGTGCCAGCAGCTACTTGGCGGGAAATACCAACTATGGCTACACCTTC. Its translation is CASSYLAGNTNYGYTF.

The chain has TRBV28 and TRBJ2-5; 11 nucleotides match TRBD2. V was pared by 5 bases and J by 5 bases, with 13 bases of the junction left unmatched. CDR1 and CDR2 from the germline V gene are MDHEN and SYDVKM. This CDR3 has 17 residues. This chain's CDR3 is CASSETSGTTKGETQYF. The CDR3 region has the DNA TGTGCCAGCAGTGAGACTAGCGGGACCACGAAAGGGGAGACCCAGTACTTC.

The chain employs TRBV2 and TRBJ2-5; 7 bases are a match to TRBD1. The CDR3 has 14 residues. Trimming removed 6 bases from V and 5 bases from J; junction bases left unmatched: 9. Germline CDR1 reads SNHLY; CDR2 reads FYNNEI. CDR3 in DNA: TGTGCCAGCAGGACGACAGGGTTTAGGGAGACCCAGTACTTC. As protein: CASRTTGFRETQYF.

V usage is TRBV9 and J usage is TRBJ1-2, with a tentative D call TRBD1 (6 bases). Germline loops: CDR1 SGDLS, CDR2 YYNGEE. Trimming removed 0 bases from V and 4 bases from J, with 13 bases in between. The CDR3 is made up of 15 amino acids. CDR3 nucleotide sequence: TGTGCCAGCAGCGTAGGCCCAACAGGGAGCTATGGCTACACCTTC. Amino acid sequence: CASSVGPTGSYGYTF.

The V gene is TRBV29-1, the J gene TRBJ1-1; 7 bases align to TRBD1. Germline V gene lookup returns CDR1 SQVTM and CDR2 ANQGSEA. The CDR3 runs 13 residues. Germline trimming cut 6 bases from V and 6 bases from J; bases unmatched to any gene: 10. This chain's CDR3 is CSVLDRVRAEAFF. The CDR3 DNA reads TGCAGCGTGCTCGACAGGGTTAGGGCTGAAGCTTTCTTT.

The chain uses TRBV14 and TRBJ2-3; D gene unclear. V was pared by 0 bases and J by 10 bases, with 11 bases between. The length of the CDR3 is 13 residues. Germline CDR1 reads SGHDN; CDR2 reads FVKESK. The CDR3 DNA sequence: TGTGCCAGCAGCCAAGATCTTGAATCGGCGCAGTATTTT. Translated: CASSQDLESAQYF.

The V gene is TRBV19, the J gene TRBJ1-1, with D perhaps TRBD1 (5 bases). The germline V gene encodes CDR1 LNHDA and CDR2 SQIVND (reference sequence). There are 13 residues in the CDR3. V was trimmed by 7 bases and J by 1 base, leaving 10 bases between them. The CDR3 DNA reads TGTGCCAGTACGGCGACAGCGAACACTGAAGCTTTCTTT. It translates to CASTATANTEAFF. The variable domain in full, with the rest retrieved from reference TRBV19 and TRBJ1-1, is DGGITQSPKYLFRKEGQNVTLSCEQNLNHDAMYWYRQDPGQGLRLIYYSQIVNDFQKGDIAEGYSVSREKKESFPLTVTSAQKNPTAFYLCASTATANTEAFFGQGTRLTVV.

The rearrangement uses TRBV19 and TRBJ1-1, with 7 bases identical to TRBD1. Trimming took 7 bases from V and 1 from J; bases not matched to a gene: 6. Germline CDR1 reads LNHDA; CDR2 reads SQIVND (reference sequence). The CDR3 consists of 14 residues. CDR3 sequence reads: CASMGDRANTEAFF. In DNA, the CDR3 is TGTGCCAGTATGGGAGACAGGGCGAACACTGAAGCTTTCTTT. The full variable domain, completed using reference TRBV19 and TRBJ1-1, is DGGITQSPKYLFRKEGQNVTLSCEQNLNHDAMYWYRQDPGQGLRLIYYSQIVNDFQKGDIAEGYSVSREKKESFPLTVTSAQKNPTAFYLCASMGDRANTEAFFGQGTRLTVV.